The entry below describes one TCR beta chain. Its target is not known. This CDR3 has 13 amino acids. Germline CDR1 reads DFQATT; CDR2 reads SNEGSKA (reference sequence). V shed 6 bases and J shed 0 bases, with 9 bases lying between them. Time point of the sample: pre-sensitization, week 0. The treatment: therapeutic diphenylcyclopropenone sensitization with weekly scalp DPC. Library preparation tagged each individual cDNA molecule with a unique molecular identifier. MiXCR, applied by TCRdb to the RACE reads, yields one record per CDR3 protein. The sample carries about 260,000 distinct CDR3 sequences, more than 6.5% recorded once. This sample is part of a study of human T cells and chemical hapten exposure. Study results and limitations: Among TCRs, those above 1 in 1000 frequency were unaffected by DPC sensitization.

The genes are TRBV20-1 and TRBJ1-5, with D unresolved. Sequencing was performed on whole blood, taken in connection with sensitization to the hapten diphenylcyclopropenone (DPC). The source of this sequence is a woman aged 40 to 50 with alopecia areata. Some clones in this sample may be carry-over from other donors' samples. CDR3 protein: CSASRDSNQPQHF. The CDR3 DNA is TGCAGTGCGAGCCGGGATAGCAATCAGCCCCAGCATTTT.